This T cell receptor (beta chain) stems from a study of T cell responses to AZD1222 COVID-19 vaccine. Study details: Some second doses came at about 4 weeks and others at about 12 weeks; these were pooled. General study results and limits: Most donors were white British, females outnumbered males, and clonal diversity was possibly underestimated. Samples come after the peak T cell response, not at day 14.

Here immunoSEQ multiplex PCR was the method, and the copy in TCRdb shows in-frame clones only, minus some. Among more than 150,000 clones listed, 85% to 95% were seen once. About this clone itself: Its antigen is undetermined.

With 1 base removed from V and 5 bases from J, the gap between germline ends came to 5 bases. CDR3 length: 12 amino acids. CDR1 and CDR2 from the germline V gene are LGHDT and YNNKEL (reference sequence). The sequence came from an adult in good health. The sequencing used peripheral blood, collected on day 0 of AZD1222 vaccination. The V gene is TRBV3-1 (or the pseudogene TRBV3-2), the J gene TRBJ2-5; tentatively, D is TRBD2 (5 bases). CDR3 bases: TGTGCCAGCAGCCAAGGAGGGGAGACCCAGTACTTC. Translated, it gives CASSQGGETQYF.